A selection of T cell receptor beta chains follows, all from one sample in a study of shared clonotypes between healthy human individuals. Assay used: immunoSEQ multiplex PCR; TCRdb lists only in-frame clones, some missing. The data show approximately 1,500,000 clones, 95% to 99% seen once. The specimen was naive CD4+ T cells sorted from blood. Source of these receptors: a man younger than 45 in good health. Both conserved end residues are part of each CDR3. Fields, in order: J gene, V gene, CDR3 protein.

TRBJ2-1 | TRBV2 | CASSESGSSYNEQFF
TRBJ2-3 | TRBV7-2 | CASSLWRGSTDTQYF
TRBJ1-4 | TRBV6-5 | CASSAGPANEKLFF
TRBJ2-7 | TRBV13 | CASSPPGLADPREQYF
TRBJ2-3 | TRBV18 | CASSPASTDTQYF
TRBJ2-2 | TRBV2 | CASSQFPGELFF
TRBJ2-7 | TRBV18 | CASSPAIFFGGSREQYF
TRBJ1-5 | TRBV27 | CASSSGTGRNQPQHF
TRBJ2-7 | TRBV5-8 | CASSPGLAVTYEQYF
TRBJ2-3 | TRBV10-2 | CASFARRTDTQYF
TRBJ1-3 | TRBV7-9 | CASSLAKDSSGNTIYF
TRBJ1-1 | TRBV5-4 | CASRPVGGLGTEAFF
TRBJ2-5 | TRBV7-2 | CASSPPASGRAGETQYF
TRBJ1-1 | TRBV7-2 | CASSFRGRAEAFF
TRBJ1-2 | TRBV28 | CASREVYVGYTF
TRBJ2-7 | TRBV30 | CAWSPPPGTGETYEQYF
TRBJ1-2 | TRBV25-1 | CASSELIGGDGYTF
TRBJ2-5 | TRBV7-2 | CASSSPWRRQETQYF
TRBJ2-5 | TRBV5-4 | CASSLDPSQETQYF
TRBJ2-2 | TRBV27 | CASSLRRGNTGELFF
TRBJ1-1 | TRBV15 | CATSSRRGMQGEAFF
TRBJ2-5 | TRBV5-1 | CASSQDPQKETQYF